Below, 10 T cell receptor beta chains from the same sample are listed, as sequenced in a study of blood T cells in healthy people across ages. With a J-beta primer mix and a sample-barcoded 5' primer, a second PCR ran 7 to 11 cycles. Each CDR3 protein gets one entry after TCRdb re-called the 5' RACE reads with MiXCR. The data contain about 1.1 million distinct CDR3 sequences, 35% to 40% of them singletons. What was sequenced was blood. The source of these receptors is a man aged 18 to 30 in good health.

The table lists this clonotype with a few counts. One end of the junction does not line up with germline, which may come from a read error. V gene TRBV6-5 combines with J gene TRBJ1-4, with D perhaps matching TRBD1 (5 bases). The CDR3 spans 13 residues. Germline V CDR1 and CDR2: MNHEY, SVGAGI. The CDR3 sequence is CASSWGPKEKLFF. In DNA form, the CDR3 reads TGTGCCAGCAGTTGGGGCCCTAAGGAAAAACTGTTTTTT.

Concerning this clonotype itself: The junction and the germline gene differ at one end; a read error may be behind it. The V call is TRBV7-2, the J call TRBJ2-1; a possible D gene is TRBD1 (5 bases). There are 15 residues in the CDR3. From germline, CDR1 is SGHTA and CDR2 FQGNSA. The CDR3 region is CVSRDARFSVDEQFF. In DNA, the CDR3 is TGTGTCAGCAGGGATGCTCGGTTTTCGGTGGATGAGCAGTTCTTC.

This clonotype was seen only a few times. The CDR3 loop reads CASSLSGVSSNEQYF. CDR3 in DNA: TGTGCCAGCAGCCTCAGCGGGGTCTCCTCGAATGAGCAGTACTTC. This chain links TRBV9 with TRBJ2-7; 7 bases align to TRBD2. The germline gives CDR1 SGDLS, CDR2 YYNGEE. V lost 4 bases and J lost 7; bases outside the gene matches: 14. This CDR3 contains 15 residues. Combining the CDR3 with reference TRBV9 and TRBJ2-7 gives the whole variable domain DSGVTQTPKHLITATGQRVTLRCSPRSGDLSVYWYQQSLDQGLQFLIQYYNGEERAKGNILERFSAQQFPDLHSELNLSSLELGDSALYFCASSLSGVSSNEQYFGPGTRLTVT.

This clonotype was picked up many times. The rearrangement links TRBV12-3 or TRBV12-4 to TRBJ1-2; 7 bases fit TRBD1. The CDR3 is 15 residues long. Germline trimming cut 3 bases from V and 4 bases from J; bases unmatched to any gene: 8. The CDR3 loop reads CASSFNQGDGYGYTF. Here the CDR3 DNA reads TGTGCCAGCAGTTTTAACCAGGGGGACGGCTATGGCTACACCTTC.

This clonotype was counted only a few times. This chain uses TRBV20-1 with TRBJ1-1; 8 bases are a match to TRBD1. Per germline, CDR1 DFQATT and CDR2 SNEGSKA (reference sequence). The CDR3 totals 13 residues. J lost 4 bases, V lost 6 bases, and 7 bases had no gene match. The CDR3 DNA reads TGCAGTGCGACCAGGGGGCGGGCCACTGAAGCTTTCTTT. It codes for CSATRGRATEAFF.

The gene calls are TRBV4-3 and TRBJ1-1; the D gene is possibly TRBD1 (5 bases). The CDR3 has 14 residues. Germline V gives CDR1 LGHNA, CDR2 YSLEER. The ends were cut back, 5 bases at V and 6 bases at J, with 16 bases in the middle. The CDR3 loop reads CASSTGTGDAEAFF. The CDR3 DNA reads TGCGCCAGCAGCACTGGGACCGGGGACGCTGAAGCTTTCTTT.

The V call is TRBV12-3 or TRBV12-4, the J call TRBJ1-4; possibly TRBD1 for D (5 bases). The CDR3 has 15 amino acids. V was pared by 2 bases and J by 8 bases, with 15 bases between. The CDR3 DNA sequence: TGTGCCAGCAGTTTAAGTCAGGGCGCGAGGGAAAAACTGTTTTTT. Amino acid sequence: CASSLSQGAREKLFF.

The chain combines TRBV12-3 or TRBV12-4 with TRBJ1-5; D is perhaps TRBD1 (6 bases). V was cut by 2 bases and J by 2 bases, with 13 bases left in between. This CDR3 has 16 residues. CDR3 sequence reads: CASSLRAGDGNQPQHF. CDR3 DNA sequence: TGTGCCAGCAGTTTACGGGCAGGGGATGGCAATCAGCCCCAGCATTTT.

This clonotype has just a few counts. The CDR3 spells CASSEGDRLHGYTF. The CDR3 DNA is TGTGCCAGCAGTGAAGGGGATAGACTTCACGGCTACACCTTC. The rearrangement uses TRBV25-1 and TRBJ1-2; D uncertain. Trimming cost V 2 bases and J 8 bases, with 15 bases left between them. Germline loops: CDR1 MGHDK, CDR2 SYGVNS. The CDR3 is 14 amino acids.

The V call is TRBV12-3 or TRBV12-4, the J call TRBJ1-1; perhaps TRBD1 as D (6 bases). The CDR3 covers 15 residues. The V and J ends lost 0 bases and 3 bases respectively, with 11 bases between them. CDR3: CASSLAGGADTEAFF. The CDR3, as DNA: TGTGCCAGCAGTTTAGCCGGGGGGGCTGACACTGAAGCTTTCTTT.